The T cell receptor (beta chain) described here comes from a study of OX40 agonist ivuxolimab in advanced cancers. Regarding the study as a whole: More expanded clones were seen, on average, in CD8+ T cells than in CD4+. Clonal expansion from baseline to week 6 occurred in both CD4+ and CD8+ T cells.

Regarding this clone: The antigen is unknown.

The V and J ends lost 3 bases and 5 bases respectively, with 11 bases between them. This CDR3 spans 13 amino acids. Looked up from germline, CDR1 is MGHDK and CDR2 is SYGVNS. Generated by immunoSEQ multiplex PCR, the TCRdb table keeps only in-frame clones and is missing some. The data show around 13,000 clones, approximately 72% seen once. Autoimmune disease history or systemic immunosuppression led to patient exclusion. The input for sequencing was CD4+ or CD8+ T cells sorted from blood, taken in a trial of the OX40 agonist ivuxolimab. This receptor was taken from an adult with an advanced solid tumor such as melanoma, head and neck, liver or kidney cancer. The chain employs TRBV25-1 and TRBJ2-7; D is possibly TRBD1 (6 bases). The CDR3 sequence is CASSDYRADEQYF. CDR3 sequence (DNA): TGTGCCAGCAGTGATTACAGGGCCGACGAGCAGTACTTC.